Listed here are 20 T cell receptor beta chains from one sample, sequenced in a study of neoadjuvant anti-PD-1 for oral cavity cancer. Only in-frame clones appear in the TCRdb table, and some are missing; sequencing was by immunoSEQ multiplex PCR. Here the sample spans 60,000 to 75,000 clones, around 83% being singletons. The sequences come from PBMCs, collected before nivolumab (anti-PD-1) treatment. Receptors originate from a person aged 35 to 85 with oral cavity squamous cell carcinoma.

This clone was observed a handful of times. CDR3 amino acids: CASSQGLRGARSYGYTF. The CDR3 region has the DNA TGTGCCAGCAGCCAGGGCTTGCGGGGGGCGCGTTCCTATGGCTACACCTTC. The chain employs TRBV14 and TRBJ1-2, with D possibly being TRBD1 (6 bases). V was shortened by 3 bases and J by 4 bases, with 21 bases between the two germline ends. This CDR3 region has 17 residues. Germline CDR1 and CDR2: SGHDN and FVKESK.

In DNA, the CDR3 is TGTGCTAGTGGTTTGGTACGTGGGGTAAGGGTCTACGAGCAGTACTTC. Protein sequence: CASGLVRGVRVYEQYF. The V gene is TRBV12-5, the J gene TRBJ2-7; no firm D call. The CDR3 is 16 amino acids. The ends were cut back, 0 bases at V and 3 bases at J, with 15 bases in the middle. CDR1 and CDR2 (germline): LGHNT, FRNRAP.

The rearrangement joins TRBV9 to TRBJ2-5, with a possible D match to TRBD2 (6 bases). The ends were cut back, 7 bases at V and 7 bases at J, with 17 bases in the middle. CDR1 SGDLS and CDR2 YYNGEE come from the germline V gene. The length of the CDR3 is 13 residues. For the CDR3, the DNA is TGTGCCAGCTCCGAAGGGCAGGGAGGGACCCAGTACTTC. This encodes CASSEGQGGTQYF.

This clone showed up just once. The chain recombines TRBV6-1 with TRBJ2-3, with D possibly TRBD1 on 6 matching bases. The CDR3 has 15 residues. Trimming shortened V by 7 bases and J by 0 bases, and 14 bases separated the two germline ends. Germline V CDR1 and CDR2: MNHNS, SASEGT. In nucleotides, the CDR3 is TGTGCCAGCACTGTTGGGGACACAAGCACAGATACGCAGTATTTT. Protein product: CASTVGDTSTDTQYF.

The CDR3 loop reads CSVGTGRYGYTF. CDR3 nucleotides: TGCAGCGTCGGGACAGGGAGGTATGGCTACACCTTC. The chain joins TRBV29-1 to TRBJ1-2; 9 positions match TRBD1. V lost 6 bases and J lost 5; bases outside the gene matches: 4. The V gene's germline CDR1 is SQVTM and CDR2 ANQGSEA. This CDR3 has 12 residues.

The rearrangement links TRBV5-1 to TRBJ1-5, with D unresolved. CDR3 length: 14 amino acids. Trimming shortened V by 0 bases and J by 3 bases, and 7 bases separated the two germline ends. The germline V gene encodes CDR1 SGHRS and CDR2 YFSETQ. The DNA of the CDR3 is TGCGCCAGCAGCTTGGGTGGTTTCAATCAGCCCCAGCATTTT. Amino acid sequence: CASSLGGFNQPQHF.

This rearrangement joins TRBV10-3 to TRBJ1-2, with D perhaps matching TRBD1 (5 bases). Germline-derived CDR1 and CDR2 are ENHRY and SYGVKD. V lost 10 bases to trimming and J lost 6 bases, with 18 bases between them. The CDR3 is 13 residues long. CDR3 residues: CATMAYQGDGYTF. The CDR3 nucleotides are TGTGCCACTATGGCCTATCAGGGCGATGGCTACACCTTC.

The rearrangement links TRBV27 to TRBJ2-2, with D possibly TRBD2 on 7 matching bases. Germline CDR1 is MNHEY and CDR2 is SMNVEV (reference sequence). The CDR3 loop spans 17 amino acids. V lost 7 bases and J 0 bases, leaving 18 bases between the germline ends. The CDR3 is CASNIAGAWANTGELFF. The CDR3 nucleotides are TGTGCCAGCAACATCGCGGGGGCTTGGGCGAACACCGGGGAGCTGTTTTTT.

The chain employs TRBV7-9 and TRBJ2-7; D perhaps matches TRBD1 (5 bases). This CDR3 contains 12 residues. CDR1 is SEHNR and CDR2 is FQNEAQ in the germline V gene (reference sequence). The ends were cut back, 3 bases at V and 7 bases at J, with 10 bases in the middle. This CDR3 is CASSFSRTEQYF. The CDR3 DNA follows: TGTGCCAGCAGCTTTTCACGGACAGAGCAGTACTTC.

This clone was seen only a few times. The J gene is TRBJ1-4, the V gene TRBV6-1, with D uncertain. Trimming shortened V by 4 bases and J by 13 bases, and 10 bases separated the two germline ends. Germline CDR1 reads MNHNS; CDR2 reads SASEGT. There are 11 residues in the CDR3. The CDR3 loop reads CASSATALLFF. The CDR3 DNA reads as TGTGCCAGCAGTGCCACAGCCTTACTGTTTTTT.

The chain uses TRBV10-3 and TRBJ1-1; D is ambiguous. The CDR3 is 16 residues long. Trimming cost V 2 bases and J 5 bases, with 18 bases left between them. Germline assignment: CDR1 ENHRY and CDR2 SYGVKD. CDR3 in amino acids: CAISEAQTKTGTEAFF. The CDR3 nucleotides are TGTGCCATCAGTGAGGCCCAGACAAAAACGGGGACTGAAGCTTTCTTT.

J is TRBJ2-3 and V is TRBV4-2, with 7 nucleotides matching TRBD1. Germline V gene data show CDR1 as LGHNA and CDR2 as YNFKEQ. V was pared by 2 bases and J by 2 bases, with 4 bases of the junction left unmatched. This CDR3 is 15 amino acids long. The CDR3 protein is CASSQTTGNTDTQYF. The CDR3 region has the DNA TGTGCCAGCAGCCAAACGACAGGGAACACAGATACGCAGTATTTT.

The chain couples TRBV9 to TRBJ1-4; D is unclear. Germline CDR1 SGDLS, CDR2 YYNGEE. The CDR3 totals 14 residues. Trimming removed 2 bases at V and 6 bases at J, with 11 bases between. CDR3: CASSVKGGDEKLFF. The CDR3 DNA reads as TGTGCCAGCAGCGTCAAGGGTGGGGATGAAAAACTGTTTTTT.

Here the CDR3 reads CASSDITEAFF. The CDR3 DNA follows: TGTGCCAGCAGTGATATTACTGAAGCTTTCTTT. The genes are TRBV6-1 and TRBJ1-1; unclear D gene. Trimming pared 3 bases from V and 5 bases from J, leaving 4 bases between. Germline lookup yields CDR1 MNHNS and CDR2 SASEGT. The CDR3 has 11 residues.

V is TRBV5-4 and J is TRBJ2-7, with 7 nucleotides matching TRBD2. Germline CDR1 is SGHNT and CDR2 is YYREEE (reference sequence). V lost 0 bases, J lost 2 bases, and 5 bases stayed unmatched. This CDR3 is built from 15 residues. The CDR3 DNA reads as TGTGCCAGCAGCTTGGGGGCAGCGGGGCCCTACGAGCAGTACTTC. Its protein product is CASSLGAAGPYEQYF.

The V gene is TRBV28, the J gene TRBJ1-5, with D possibly being TRBD1 (6 bases). Germline V lookup: CDR1 MDHEN, CDR2 SYDVKM. CDR3 length: 15 amino acids. V was clipped by 3 bases and J by 4 bases, with 13 bases between them. The CDR3 spells CASSFYTGQNQPQHF. In nucleotides, the CDR3 is TGTGCCAGCAGTTTCTATACAGGACAGAATCAGCCCCAGCATTTT.

The genes are TRBV6-5 and TRBJ2-2; 7 bases agree with TRBD1. The V gene's germline CDR1 is MNHEY and CDR2 SVGAGI. Unmatched junction bases numbered 6, after V lost 4 bases and J lost 4 bases. CDR3 length: 15 amino acids. The CDR3, as DNA: TGTGCCAGCAGTTCAGGACAGGAATTCACCGGGGAGCTGTTTTTT. Its translation: CASSSGQEFTGELFF.

The V gene is TRBV9, the J gene TRBJ2-1; D might be TRBD2 (6 bases). The CDR3 runs to 19 residues. Trimming pared 0 bases from V and 8 bases from J, leaving 27 bases between. Germline CDR1 SGDLS, CDR2 YYNGEE. The CDR3 sequence is CASSVESTGGGPSGYEQFF. CDR3 sequence (DNA): TGTGCCAGCAGCGTAGAATCGACGGGCGGAGGGCCATCTGGGTATGAGCAGTTCTTC.

The chain couples TRBV4-1 to TRBJ1-2; D might be TRBD1 (6 bases). Germline V gene lookup returns CDR1 MGHRA and CDR2 YSYEKL. V gave up 0 bases and J gave up 3 bases, with 17 bases separating them. The CDR3 has 17 residues. The CDR3 DNA is TGCGCCAGCAGCCAAGATCGAAGGACAGTAACCCACTATGGCTACACCTTC. Amino acid sequence: CASSQDRRTVTHYGYTF.

The chain is built from TRBV19 and TRBJ2-3, with 10 bases aligning to TRBD2. CDR3 size: 15 residues. V lost 4 bases and J lost 3; bases outside the gene matches: 4. Germline assignment: CDR1 LNHDA and CDR2 SQIVND (reference sequence). In nucleotides, the CDR3 is TGTGCCAGTAGTACCGATAGCGGGAGGACAGATACGCAGTATTTT. Translation gives CASSTDSGRTDTQYF.